Detailed here is one TCR beta chain. Its specificity is not known. 60 Vbeta and 13 Jbeta primers were used in PCR. Here immunoSEQ multiplex PCR was the method, and the copy in TCRdb shows in-frame clones only, minus some. The sample includes about 140,000 clones, roughly 83% of them seen just once. The sample comes from a study of cytomegalovirus exposure and HLA in healthy donors. The wider study: Roughly 80% of several hundred genotyped donors fell in the Caucasian-associated ancestry cluster.

The V segment lost 4 bases and the J segment 5 bases; nucleotides outside the gene matches: 5. Germline V gene lookup returns CDR1 SGHRS and CDR2 YFSETQ. The CDR3 contains 14 residues. Study observations and caveats: Most of the TCR beta V segments (in an earlier analysis) were productive either about 87% or about 30% of the time. It was reported that the classifier diagnosed cytomegalovirus status with high specificity and sensitivity in both the original and validation cohorts. The study labeled approximately 150 TCR beta chains cytomegalovirus-associated.

This TCR was sampled from a female donor in good health and CMV-seronegative. The specimen sequenced was PBMCs. V is TRBV5-1 and J is TRBJ2-5; 10 bases are a match to TRBD2. CDR3 bases: TGCGCCAGCAGCGCTAGCGGGGGAGGGGAGACCCAGTACTTC. Translating it yields CASSASGGGETQYF.